The next 11 T cell receptor beta chains were all read from a single sample in a study of T cell changes during pregnancy in multiple sclerosis. Using immunoSEQ multiplex PCR, the repertoire was profiled, and TCRdb retains in-frame clones only, with some absent. Here the sample spans about 110,000 clones, 90% to 95% being singletons. Here the sequenced sample was peripheral blood, taken in the third trimester of pregnancy. These receptor sequences come from a female donor with multiple sclerosis, enrolled in a pregnancy study.

This clone was detected only once. The V call is TRBV13, the J call TRBJ2-1; possibly TRBD2 for D (6 bases). CDR3 length: 16 amino acids. Per germline, CDR1 PRHDT and CDR2 FYEKMQ (reference sequence). Trimming left V 2 bases short and J 4 bases short, with 15 bases between. The CDR3 nucleotides read TGTGCCAGCAGCTTACAAGCCCCGCGGGGATACAATGAGCAGTTCTTC. This translates into CASSLQAPRGYNEQFF.

V usage is TRBV19 and J usage is TRBJ2-3, with D perhaps TRBD2 (6 bases). The CDR3 covers 12 residues. Germline lookup yields CDR1 LNHDA and CDR2 SQIVND (reference sequence). V was pared by 5 bases and J by 9 bases, with 12 bases between. CDR3 DNA sequence: TGTGCCAGTAGTTTCCTTGCGGGGACGCAGTATTTT. This gives the protein CASSFLAGTQYF.

This chain connects TRBV5-1 to TRBJ2-7; TRBD2 agrees at 8 bases. Germline CDR1 is SGHRS and CDR2 is YFSETQ. There are 14 residues in the CDR3. The J segment lost 4 bases and the V segment lost 1 base, leaving 4 bases of the junction unmatched. In nucleotides, the CDR3 is TGCGCCAGCAGCTTGCCGCGGGAGGAGTACGAGCAGTACTTC. Protein product: CASSLPREEYEQYF.

The chain employs TRBV7-9 and TRBJ1-4; D is unclear. Trimming removed 5 bases from V and 5 bases from J, with 12 bases in between. The CDR3 spans 14 residues. CDR1 is SEHNR, CDR2 FQNEAQ, per germline (reference sequence). CDR3 amino acids: CASSPPGGNEKLFF. CDR3 nucleotides: TGTGCCAGCAGCCCGCCTGGAGGCAATGAAAAACTGTTTTTT.

The chain has TRBV7-9 and TRBJ2-7, with a tentative D call TRBD2 (5 bases). The CDR3 sequence is 14 residues long. Germline CDR1 reads SEHNR; CDR2 reads FQNEAQ (reference sequence). V was pared by 5 bases and J by 5 bases, with 16 bases between. Written as DNA, the CDR3 is TGTGCCAGCAGCCCCGCCGACGGGGTCGACGAGCAGTACTTC. Protein product: CASSPADGVDEQYF.

V usage is TRBV19 and J usage is TRBJ2-1; 7 bases agree with TRBD2. Germline values: CDR1 LNHDA, CDR2 SQIVND (reference sequence). The CDR3 covers 14 residues. After removal of 5 bases from V and 5 bases from J, the junction contained 6 bases not matched to a gene. This chain's CDR3 is CASSGRASDNEQFF. The CDR3 nucleotides read TGTGCCAGTAGTGGGAGGGCCTCGGACAATGAGCAGTTCTTC. The full variable domain, its missing parts supplied by reference TRBV19 and TRBJ2-1, is DGGITQSPKYLFRKEGQNVTLSCEQNLNHDAMYWYRQDPGQGLRLIYYSQIVNDFQKGDIAEGYSVSREKKESFPLTVTSAQKNPTAFYLCASSGRASDNEQFFGPGTRLTVL.

V is TRBV30 and J is TRBJ2-7; TRBD1 might be the D (5 bases). V lost 0 bases to trimming and J lost 3 bases, with 9 bases between them. There are 13 residues in the CDR3. Germline V gene sequence: CDR1 GTSNPN, CDR2 SVGIG (reference sequence). The CDR3 region has the DNA TGTGCCTGGAGTGTAGACAGAGTCTACGAGCAGTACTTC. This codes for CAWSVDRVYEQYF.

The chain carries TRBV18 and TRBJ1-1, with 10 bases fitting TRBD1. V shed 5 bases and J 4 bases; nucleotides not matched to a gene: 4. The CDR3 is made up of 14 amino acids. The germline V gene encodes CDR1 KGHSH and CDR2 LQKENI. The CDR3 loop is CASSDRGLGTEAFF. For the CDR3, the DNA is TGTGCCAGCTCAGACAGGGGGCTTGGCACTGAAGCTTTCTTT.

V gene TRBV6-1 combines with J gene TRBJ1-2, with D possibly being TRBD1 (6 bases). Germline loops: CDR1 MNHNS, CDR2 SASEGT. V shed 7 bases and J shed 2 bases, with 17 bases lying between them. The CDR3 loop spans 15 amino acids. This CDR3 reads CASTNSRGGNYGYTF. For the CDR3, the DNA is TGTGCCAGCACGAATTCAAGGGGGGGGAACTATGGCTACACCTTC.

The chain couples TRBV18 to TRBJ1-3; D not resolved. Germline assignment: CDR1 KGHSH and CDR2 LQKENI. Trimming took off 3 bases at V and 6 bases at J, with 18 bases between the two ends. The length of the CDR3 is 16 residues. This chain's CDR3 is CASSPTGSLKENTIYF. CDR3 bases: TGTGCCAGCTCACCCACCGGGTCTTTAAAGGAAAACACCATATATTTT.

This clone was recorded only once. V is TRBV5-4 and J is TRBJ2-7; D remains ambiguous. The V gene lost 5 bases and the J gene lost 4 bases, with 10 bases spanning the gap. CDR1 is SGHNT, CDR2 YYREEE, per germline (reference sequence). This CDR3 is built from 12 residues. Here the CDR3 reads CASSRGTYEQYF. In DNA form, the CDR3 reads TGTGCCAGCAGTCGCGGTACTTACGAGCAGTACTTC.